This T cell receptor beta chain was identified in a study of identical twins. Overall study findings and caveats: It was out-of-frame TCR alpha sharing in monozygotic twins that models underestimated. Out-of-frame beta chain sequences displayed weaker excess sharing between twins. Insertions were reduced in abundant cord blood beta clonotypes but not in memory repertoires.

It was template switching that added a universal primer site, and there were unique molecular identifiers on the cDNA. TCRdb reanalysed the 5' RACE reads using MiXCR and keeps one entry per CDR3 protein. Here the sample spans some 710,000 distinct CDR3 sequences, less than 7% being singletons. Comments on this clonotype: The target antigen is unknown.

The ends were cut back, 4 bases at V and 4 bases at J, with 6 bases in the middle. Germline lookup yields CDR1 SGHRS and CDR2 YFSETQ. The CDR3 runs to 13 residues. Specimen: naive T cells sorted from blood. The receptor was isolated from a man younger than 35 in good health. The chain couples TRBV5-1 to TRBJ1-6; D is unclear. This CDR3 is CASSGSYNSPLHF. As DNA, the CDR3 is TGCGCCAGCAGCGGGTCTTATAATTCACCCCTCCACTTT.